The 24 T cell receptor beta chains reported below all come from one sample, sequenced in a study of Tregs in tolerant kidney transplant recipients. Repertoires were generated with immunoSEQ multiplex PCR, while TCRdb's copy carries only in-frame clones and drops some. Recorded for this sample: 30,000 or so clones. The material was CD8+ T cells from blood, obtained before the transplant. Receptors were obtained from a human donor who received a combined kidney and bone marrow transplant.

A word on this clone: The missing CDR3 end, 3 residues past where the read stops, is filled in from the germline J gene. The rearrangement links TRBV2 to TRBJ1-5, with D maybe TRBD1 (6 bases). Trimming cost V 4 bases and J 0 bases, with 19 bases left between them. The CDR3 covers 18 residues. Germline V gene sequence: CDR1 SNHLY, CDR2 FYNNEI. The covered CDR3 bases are TGTGCCAGCAGTGGGGGGACATTATCCCCGAATAGCAATCAGCCC. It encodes CASSGGTLSPNSNQP. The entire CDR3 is CASSGGTLSPNSNQPQHF.

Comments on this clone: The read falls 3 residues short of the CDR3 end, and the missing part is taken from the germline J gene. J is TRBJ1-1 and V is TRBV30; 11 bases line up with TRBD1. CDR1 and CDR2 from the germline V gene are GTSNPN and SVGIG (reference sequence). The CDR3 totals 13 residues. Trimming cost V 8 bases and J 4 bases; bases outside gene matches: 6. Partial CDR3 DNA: TGTGCCGGGACAGGGGGGCTGGGCACTGAA. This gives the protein CAGTGGLGTE. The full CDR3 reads CAGTGGLGTEAFF.

The CDR3 sequence is CASSFEGRGKVPNYEQYF. The part of the CDR3 DNA that was read is TGTGCCAGCAGCTTTGAGGGGCGGGGAAAAGTACCCAACTACGAG. The chain employs TRBV7-3 and TRBJ2-7; TRBD2 might be the D (6 bases). The read ends 3 residues before the CDR3 terminus; that terminus is restored from the germline J gene. V lost 3 bases and J 3 bases, leaving 24 bases between the germline ends. The CDR3 is 18 amino acids. Germline values: CDR1 SGHTA, CDR2 FQGTGA.

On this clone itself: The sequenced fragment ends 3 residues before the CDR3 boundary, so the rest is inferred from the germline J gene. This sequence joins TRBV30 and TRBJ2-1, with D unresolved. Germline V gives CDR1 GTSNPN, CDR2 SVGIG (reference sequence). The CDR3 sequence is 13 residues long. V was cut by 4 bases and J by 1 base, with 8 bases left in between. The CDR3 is CAWNVRSYNEQFF. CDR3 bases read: TGTGCCTGGAATGTCCGGTCCTACAATGAG.

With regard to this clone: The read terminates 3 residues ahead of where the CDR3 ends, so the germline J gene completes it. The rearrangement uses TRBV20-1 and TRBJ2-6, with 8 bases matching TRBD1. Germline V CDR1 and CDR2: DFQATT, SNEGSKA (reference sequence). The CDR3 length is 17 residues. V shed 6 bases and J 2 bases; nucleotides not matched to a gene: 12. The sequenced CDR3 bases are TGCAGTGCGCAGGGAAGGTGGGACAGGACTGGGGCCAACGTC. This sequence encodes CSAQGRWDRTGANV. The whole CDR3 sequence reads CSAQGRWDRTGANVLTF.

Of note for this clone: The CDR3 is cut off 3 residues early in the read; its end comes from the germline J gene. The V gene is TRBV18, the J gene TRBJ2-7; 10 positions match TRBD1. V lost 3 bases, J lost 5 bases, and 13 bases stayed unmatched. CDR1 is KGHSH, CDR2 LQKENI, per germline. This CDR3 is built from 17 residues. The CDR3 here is CASSPFSPTGGRDEQYF. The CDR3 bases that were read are TGTGCCAGCTCACCGTTCTCCCCGACAGGGGGCAGGGACGAG.

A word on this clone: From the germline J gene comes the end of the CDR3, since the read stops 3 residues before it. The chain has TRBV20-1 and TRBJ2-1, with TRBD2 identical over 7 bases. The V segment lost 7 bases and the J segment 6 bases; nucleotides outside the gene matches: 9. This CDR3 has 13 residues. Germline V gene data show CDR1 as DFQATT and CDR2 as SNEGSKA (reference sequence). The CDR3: CSVRASGSNEQFF. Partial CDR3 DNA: TGCAGTGTACGGGCTAGCGGATCCAATGAG.

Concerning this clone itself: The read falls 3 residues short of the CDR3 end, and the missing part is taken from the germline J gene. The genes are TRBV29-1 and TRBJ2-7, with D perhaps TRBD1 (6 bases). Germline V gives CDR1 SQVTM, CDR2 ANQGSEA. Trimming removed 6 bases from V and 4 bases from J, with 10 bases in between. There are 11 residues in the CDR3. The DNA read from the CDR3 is TGCAGCGTGCTTCAGGGGTACGAG. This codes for CSVLQGYE. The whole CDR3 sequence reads CSVLQGYEQYF.

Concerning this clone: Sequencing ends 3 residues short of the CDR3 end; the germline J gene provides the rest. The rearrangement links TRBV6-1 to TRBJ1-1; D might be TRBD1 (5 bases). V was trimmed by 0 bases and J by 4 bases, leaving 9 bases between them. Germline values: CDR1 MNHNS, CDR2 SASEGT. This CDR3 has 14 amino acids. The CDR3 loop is CASSEALGGTEAFF. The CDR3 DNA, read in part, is TGTGCCAGCAGTGAAGCCCTGGGGGGCACTGAA.

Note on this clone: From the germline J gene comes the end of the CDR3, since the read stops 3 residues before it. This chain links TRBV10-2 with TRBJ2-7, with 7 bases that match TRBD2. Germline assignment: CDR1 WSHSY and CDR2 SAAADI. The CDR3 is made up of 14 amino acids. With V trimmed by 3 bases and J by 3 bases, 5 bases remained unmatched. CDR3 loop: CASSDGGSDYEQYF. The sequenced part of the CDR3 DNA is TGCGCCAGCAGTGATGGCGGGAGTGACTACGAG.

Partial CDR3 DNA: TGTGCCAGCAGTTTTAATTCCGGGACAGTCAATGAAAAA. Translating it yields CASSFNSGTVNEK. The whole CDR3 sequence is CASSFNSGTVNEKLFF. The chain carries TRBV4-2 and TRBJ1-4, with 7 nucleotides matching TRBD1. The CDR3 is cut off 3 residues early in the read; its end comes from the germline J gene. The germline V gene has CDR1 LGHNA and CDR2 YNFKEQ. Losses at the gene ends were 6 bases for V and 5 bases for J; bases not matched to a gene: 12. This CDR3 has 16 amino acids.

CDR3 bases read: TGTGCCTGGATGGTTCGGCGGGTGTCCTACAATGAG. Translating it yields CAWMVRRVSYNE. The full CDR3 is CAWMVRRVSYNEQFF. The V and J genes are TRBV30 and TRBJ2-1, with a tentative D call TRBD2 (5 bases). The CDR3 goes on 3 residues after the read ends, and that part is filled in from the germline J gene. V lost 4 bases to trimming and J lost 1 base, with 14 bases between them. This CDR3 is built from 15 residues. The germline gives CDR1 GTSNPN, CDR2 SVGIG (reference sequence).

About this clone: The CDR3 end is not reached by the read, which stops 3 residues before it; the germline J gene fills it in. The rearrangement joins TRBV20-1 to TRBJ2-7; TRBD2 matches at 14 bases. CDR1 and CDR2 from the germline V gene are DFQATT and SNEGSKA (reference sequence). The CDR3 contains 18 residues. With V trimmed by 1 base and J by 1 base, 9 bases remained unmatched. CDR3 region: CSARVAGLAGVRSYEQYF. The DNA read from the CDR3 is TGCAGTGCTAGAGTCGCGGGACTAGCGGGAGTAAGGTCCTACGAG.

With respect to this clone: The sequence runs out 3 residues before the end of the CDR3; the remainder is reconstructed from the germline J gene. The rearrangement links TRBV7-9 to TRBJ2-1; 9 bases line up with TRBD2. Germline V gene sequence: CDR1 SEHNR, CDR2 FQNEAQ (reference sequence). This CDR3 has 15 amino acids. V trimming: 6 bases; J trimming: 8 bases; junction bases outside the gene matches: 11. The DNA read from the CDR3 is TGTGCCAGCAGTCCTCCGGGACTAGCCGGCGATGAG. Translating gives CASSPPGLAGDE. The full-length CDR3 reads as CASSPPGLAGDEQFF.

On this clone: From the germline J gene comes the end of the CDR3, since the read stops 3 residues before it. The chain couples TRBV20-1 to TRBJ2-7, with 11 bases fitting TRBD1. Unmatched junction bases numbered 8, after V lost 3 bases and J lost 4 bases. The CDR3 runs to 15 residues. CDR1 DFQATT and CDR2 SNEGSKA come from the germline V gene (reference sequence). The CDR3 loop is CSARQLGQGAYEQYF. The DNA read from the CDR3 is TGCAGTGCTAGGCAATTAGGACAGGGGGCGTACGAG.

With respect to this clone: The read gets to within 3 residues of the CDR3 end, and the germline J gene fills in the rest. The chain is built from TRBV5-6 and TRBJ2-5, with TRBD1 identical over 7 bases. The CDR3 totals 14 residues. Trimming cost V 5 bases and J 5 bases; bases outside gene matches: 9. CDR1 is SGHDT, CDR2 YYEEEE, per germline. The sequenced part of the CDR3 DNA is TGTGCCAGCAGGGTGGACAGGACGGGGGAGACC. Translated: CASRVDRTGET. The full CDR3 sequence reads CASRVDRTGETQYF. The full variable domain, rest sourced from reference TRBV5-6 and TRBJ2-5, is DAGVTQSPTHLIKTRGQQVTLRCSPKSGHDTVSWYQQALGQGPQFIFQYYEEEERQRGNFPDRFSGHQFPNYSSELNVNALLLGDSALYLCASRVDRTGETQYFGPGTRLLVL.

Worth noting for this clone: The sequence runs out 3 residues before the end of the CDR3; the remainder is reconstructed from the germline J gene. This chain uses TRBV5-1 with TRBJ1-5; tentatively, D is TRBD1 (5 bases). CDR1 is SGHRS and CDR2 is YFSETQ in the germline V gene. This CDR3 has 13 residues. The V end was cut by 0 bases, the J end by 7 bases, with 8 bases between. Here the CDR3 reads CASSLGGEQPQHF. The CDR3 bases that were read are TGCGCCAGCAGCTTGGGAGGGGAGCAGCCC. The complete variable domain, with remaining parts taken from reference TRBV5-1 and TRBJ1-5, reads KAGVTQTPRYLIKTRGQQVTLSCSPISGHRSVSWYQQTPGQGLQFLFEYFSETQRNKGNFPGRFSGRQFSNSRSEMNVSTLELGDSALYLCASSLGGEQPQHFGDGTRLSIL.

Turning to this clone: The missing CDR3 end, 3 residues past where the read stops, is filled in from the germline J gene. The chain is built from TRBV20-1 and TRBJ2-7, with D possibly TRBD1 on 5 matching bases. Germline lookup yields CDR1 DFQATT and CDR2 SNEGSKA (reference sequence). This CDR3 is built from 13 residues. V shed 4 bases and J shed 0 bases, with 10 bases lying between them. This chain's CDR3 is CSATDRRSYEQYF. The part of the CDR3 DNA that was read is TGCAGTGCTACTGACAGACGCTCCTACGAG.

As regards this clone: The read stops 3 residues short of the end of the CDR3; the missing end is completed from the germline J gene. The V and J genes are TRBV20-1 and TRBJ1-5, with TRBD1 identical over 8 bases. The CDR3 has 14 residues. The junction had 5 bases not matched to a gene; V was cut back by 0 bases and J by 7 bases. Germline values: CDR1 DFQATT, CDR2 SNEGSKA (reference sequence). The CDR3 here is CSARDRGQEQPQHF. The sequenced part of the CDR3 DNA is TGCAGTGCTAGAGACAGGGGGCAGGAGCAGCCC.

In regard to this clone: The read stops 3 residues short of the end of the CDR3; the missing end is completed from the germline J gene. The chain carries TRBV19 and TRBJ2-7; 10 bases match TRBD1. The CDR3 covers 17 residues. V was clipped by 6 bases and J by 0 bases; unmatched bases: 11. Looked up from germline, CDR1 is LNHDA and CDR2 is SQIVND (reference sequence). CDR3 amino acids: CASSLMGQGHSSYEQYF. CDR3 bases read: TGTGCCAGTAGCCTAATGGGACAGGGGCACTCCTCCTACGAG.

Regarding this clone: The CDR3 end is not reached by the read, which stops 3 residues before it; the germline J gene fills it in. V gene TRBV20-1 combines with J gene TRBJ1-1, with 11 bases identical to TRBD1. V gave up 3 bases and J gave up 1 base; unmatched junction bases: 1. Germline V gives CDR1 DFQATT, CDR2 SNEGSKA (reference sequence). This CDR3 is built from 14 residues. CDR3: CSASGQGANTEAFF. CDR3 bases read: TGCAGTGCTAGCGGACAGGGGGCGAACACTGAA.

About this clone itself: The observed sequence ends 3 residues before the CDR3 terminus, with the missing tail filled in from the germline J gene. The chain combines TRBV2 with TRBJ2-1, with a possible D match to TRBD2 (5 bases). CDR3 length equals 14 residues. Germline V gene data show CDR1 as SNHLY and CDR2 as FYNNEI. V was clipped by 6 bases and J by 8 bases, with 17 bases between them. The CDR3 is CASSESGWTDEQFF. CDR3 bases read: TGTGCCAGCAGCGAATCCGGGTGGACTGATGAG.

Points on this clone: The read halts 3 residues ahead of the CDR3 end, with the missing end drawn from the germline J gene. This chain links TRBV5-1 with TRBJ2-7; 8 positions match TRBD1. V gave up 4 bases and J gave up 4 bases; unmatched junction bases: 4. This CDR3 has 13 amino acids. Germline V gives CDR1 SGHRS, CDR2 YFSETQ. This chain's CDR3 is CASSPGGGYEQYF. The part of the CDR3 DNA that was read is TGCGCCAGCAGCCCAGGGGGCGGGTACGAG.

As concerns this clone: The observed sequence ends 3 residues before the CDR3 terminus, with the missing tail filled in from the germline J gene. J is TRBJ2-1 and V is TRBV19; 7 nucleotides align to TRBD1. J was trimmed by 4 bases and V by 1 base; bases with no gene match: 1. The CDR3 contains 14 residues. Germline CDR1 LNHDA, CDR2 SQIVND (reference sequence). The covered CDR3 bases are TGTGCCAGTAGTATAGGGGGACAGTACAATGAG. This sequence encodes CASSIGGQYNE. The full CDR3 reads CASSIGGQYNEQFF.